What follows describes a single T cell receptor beta chain. Trimming cost V 1 base and J 5 bases; bases outside gene matches: 15. The germline CDR1 and CDR2 sequences are SGHAT and FQNNGV. The CDR3 totals 18 residues. This sample is part of a study of blood T cell repertoires in COVID-19. On the study more broadly: Sites in the United States, Italy and Spain provided acute and convalescent COVID-19 samples. PBMCs, B-cell-depleted T cells, or T cells provided the cDNA or gDNA that made up the material.

Sequenced by immunoSEQ multiplex PCR; TCRdb stores in-frame clones only, minus some. The sample consists of hundreds of thousands of clones, approximately 86% of them appearing once. Cohorts were assigned according to the clinical history that participants reported. Cohort 3 recovery required two negative PCRs, clearance, or symptom resolution. The sequenced sample was PBMCs or T cells enriched from blood (not recorded which). V is TRBV11-2 and J is TRBJ2-3; TRBD1 matches at 7 bases. The receptor comes from a woman in her fifties or sixties who had recovered from COVID-19. The CDR3, as DNA: TGTGCCAGCAGCTTAGTCGGTCTGTGGCCAGGGGGAATAGATACGCAGTATTTT. Translating it yields CASSLVGLWPGGIDTQYF. The entire variable domain, with the rest obtained from reference TRBV11-2 and TRBJ2-3, is as follows: EAGVAQSPRYKIIEKRQSVAFWCNPISGHATLYWYQQILGQGPKLLIQFQNNGVVDDSQLPKDRFSAERLKGVDSTLKIQPAKLEDSAVYLCASSLVGLWPGGIDTQYFGPGTRLTVL.